A single T cell receptor beta chain is shown here with its context. Germline trimming cut 0 bases from V and 4 bases from J; bases unmatched to any gene: 12. CDR1 LGHNA and CDR2 YSLEER come from the germline V gene. The CDR3 consists of 19 residues. The data originate from a study of response to subunit inactivated influenza vaccine. TCRdb analysed the RT-PCR reads with MiXCR anew, one entry per CDR3 protein. The table shows hundreds of thousands of distinct CDR3 sequences, with around 14% occurring only once. This receptor was obtained from a man aged 45 to 65 who received an inactivated influenza vaccine. The sample in question was PBMCs from blood, obtained approximately 12 days after vaccination. The genes are TRBV4-3 and TRBJ2-7; 13 positions agree with TRBD2. The CDR3 here is CASSQESRTSGGPGYEQYF. In DNA form, the CDR3 reads TGCGCCAGCAGCCAAGAATCCCGGACTAGCGGGGGACCGGGGTACGAGCAGTACTTC.